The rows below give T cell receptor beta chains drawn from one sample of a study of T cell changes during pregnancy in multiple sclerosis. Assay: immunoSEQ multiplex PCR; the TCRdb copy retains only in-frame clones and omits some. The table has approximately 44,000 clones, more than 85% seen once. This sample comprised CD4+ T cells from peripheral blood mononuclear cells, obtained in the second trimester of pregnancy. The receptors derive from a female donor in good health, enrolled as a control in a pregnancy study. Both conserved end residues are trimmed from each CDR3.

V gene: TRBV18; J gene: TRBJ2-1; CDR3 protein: ASSPRNSGGQYNEQF
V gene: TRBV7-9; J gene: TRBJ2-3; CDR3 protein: ATGTGVDTQY
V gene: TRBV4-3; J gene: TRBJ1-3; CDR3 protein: ASSQATGAPVDTIY
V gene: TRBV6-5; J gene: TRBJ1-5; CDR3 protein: ASSYSRDQPQH
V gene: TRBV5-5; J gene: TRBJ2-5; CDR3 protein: ASSRTSGRLGETQY
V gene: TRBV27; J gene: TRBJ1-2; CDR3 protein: ASSSPSGSNYGYT
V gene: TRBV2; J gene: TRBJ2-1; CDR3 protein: ASSVGYAQF
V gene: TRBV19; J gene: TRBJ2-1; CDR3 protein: ASSPLAGVNEQF
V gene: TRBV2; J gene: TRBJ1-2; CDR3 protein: ASGRTGGSGYT
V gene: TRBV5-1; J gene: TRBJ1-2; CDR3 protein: ASSPGQELSGYT